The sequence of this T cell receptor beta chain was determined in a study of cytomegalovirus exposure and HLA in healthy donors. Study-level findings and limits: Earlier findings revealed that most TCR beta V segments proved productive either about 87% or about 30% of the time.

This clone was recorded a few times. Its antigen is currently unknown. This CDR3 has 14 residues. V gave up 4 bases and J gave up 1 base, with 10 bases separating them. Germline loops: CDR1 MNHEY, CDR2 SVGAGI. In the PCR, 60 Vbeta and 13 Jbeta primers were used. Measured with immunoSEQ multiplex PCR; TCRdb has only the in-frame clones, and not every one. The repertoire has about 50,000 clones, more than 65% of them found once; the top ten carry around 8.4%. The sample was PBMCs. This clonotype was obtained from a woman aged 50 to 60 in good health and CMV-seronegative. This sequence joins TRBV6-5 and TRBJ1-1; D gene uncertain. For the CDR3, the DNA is TGTGCCAGCAGTTTGGAAGCGGGGAACACTGAAGCTTTCTTT. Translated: CASSLEAGNTEAFF.